The clone carrying this TCR beta chain was counted only a few times. As yet, its antigen is unknown. V lost 3 bases and J lost 7, with 4 bases in between. The CDR3 runs 12 residues. Germline values: CDR1 LNHDA, CDR2 SQIVND (reference sequence). Treatment described: approximately nine-day PBMC culture with coronavirus spike peptide pools or control peptides (ViraFEST assay). The data belong to a study of vaccination and CD4 T cells after COVID-19. Looking at the study overall: The convalescents, six males and four females, included two who were Hispanic. Median time from COVID diagnosis to post-COVID sampling was about 14 weeks (35 to 161).

Overall study results and limits: The study sampled relatively few convalescent patients and omitted early post-infection timepoints.

The assay that was used to sequence DNA from cultured CD4+ T cells was the Oncomine TCR Beta short-read assay. Researchers extracted genomic DNA from CD4+ T cells that had been cultured. TCRdb processed the PCR reads anew with MiXCR; each CDR3 protein has one entry. The table has about 19,000 distinct CDR3 sequences, more than 20% seen once. This TCR was recovered from a human donor with COVID-19. The sequencing sample was made of cultured CD4+ T cells from blood. V usage is TRBV19 and J usage is TRBJ1-6; no reliable D call. The CDR3 region is CASSMANSPLHF. The DNA of the CDR3 is TGTGCCAGTAGTATGGCAAATTCACCCCTCCACTTT. The full variable domain, with the rest looked up from reference TRBV19 and TRBJ1-6, is DGGITQSPKYLFRKEGQNVTLSCEQNLNHDAMYWYRQDPGQGLRLIYYSQIVNDFQKGDIAEGYSVSREKKESFPLTVTSAQKNPTAFYLCASSMANSPLHFGNGTRLTVT.